Presented here are 30 T cell receptor beta chains from one specimen sequenced in a study of T-cell memory formation after mild COVID-19. TCRdb itself ran the 5' RACE reads through MiXCR, one entry per CDR3 protein. In the table there are hundreds of thousands of distinct CDR3 sequences, approximately 19% of which are singletons. Sequenced sample: PBMCs or a T cell subset sorted from them (not recorded which). The receptors originated from an adult woman who had mild COVID-19 (a few samples of this study predate the infection). Cell type and time point are not known.

The chain joins TRBV24-1 to TRBJ2-5; D is tentatively TRBD1 or TRBD2 (6 bases each). CDR1 KGHDR and CDR2 SFDVKD come from the germline V gene. There are 16 residues in the CDR3. V lost 0 bases and J 5 bases, leaving 15 bases between the germline ends. The CDR3: CATSDLRGAQGETQYF. CDR3 DNA: TGTGCCACCAGTGATTTGAGGGGGGCCCAGGGGGAGACCCAGTACTTC.

Only a few counts were recorded for this clonotype. The J gene is TRBJ1-2, the V gene TRBV2, with D unresolved. V dropped 2 bases and J dropped 5 bases, with 12 bases sitting between them. The CDR3 consists of 14 residues. Germline CDR1 SNHLY, CDR2 FYNNEI. In DNA, the CDR3 is TGTGCCAGCAGTGAACTGGTTGGAGGGTATGGCTACACCTTC. Amino acids: CASSELVGGYGYTF.

This clonotype came up a few times. The V and J genes are TRBV6-6 and TRBJ1-2; a possible D gene is TRBD1 (6 bases). Germline V gene data show CDR1 as MNHNY and CDR2 as SVGAGI (reference sequence). The ends were cut back, 2 bases at V and 4 bases at J, with 17 bases in the middle. The CDR3 consists of 16 residues. The CDR3 region has the DNA TGTGCCAGCAGTTACCAGTCTAAACAGGGTATCTATGGCTACACCTTC. Translating it yields CASSYQSKQGIYGYTF.

The chain uses TRBV6-2 or TRBV6-3 and TRBJ2-5; D is unresolved. The CDR3 is 15 amino acids. Trimming took off 1 base at V and 1 base at J, with 10 bases between the two ends. Looked up from germline, CDR1 is MNHEY and CDR2 is SVGEGT. CDR3 loop: CASSYFSGSQETQYF. CDR3 in DNA: TGTGCCAGCAGTTACTTTTCCGGGTCCCAAGAGACCCAGTACTTC.

This rearrangement joins TRBV6-2 or TRBV6-3 to TRBJ2-5; D gene ambiguous. V was shortened by 6 bases and J by 0 bases, with 5 bases between the two germline ends. The length of the CDR3 is 12 residues. From germline, CDR1 is MNHEY and CDR2 SVGEGT. CDR3 region: CASRSDQETQYF. The DNA of the CDR3 is TGTGCCAGCAGATCCGACCAAGAGACCCAGTACTTC.

This clonotype was detected only a few times. This chain uses TRBV5-1 with TRBJ2-3; the D is unclear. V dropped 1 base and J dropped 1 base, with 7 bases sitting between them. The CDR3 length is 14 residues. CDR1 and CDR2 from the germline V gene are SGHRS and YFSETQ. The CDR3 sequence: CASSLQVGTDTQYF. In DNA form, the CDR3 reads TGCGCCAGCAGCTTGCAAGTGGGCACAGATACGCAGTATTTT.

This rearrangement joins TRBV29-1 to TRBJ1-5; D unclear. The germline gives CDR1 SQVTM, CDR2 ANQGSEA. The CDR3 spans 14 residues. Trimming took off 4 bases at V and 1 base at J, with 11 bases between the two ends. As DNA, the CDR3 is TGCAGCGTTGCCGTCAGTGGCAGCAATCAGCCCCAGCATTTT. As protein: CSVAVSGSNQPQHF.

The J gene is TRBJ1-1, the V gene TRBV6-1; tentative D call: TRBD1 (6 bases). In germline, CDR1 is MNHNS, CDR2 SASEGT. V gave up 2 bases and J gave up 1 base, with 8 bases separating them. This CDR3 contains 14 residues. The CDR3 DNA follows: TGTGCCAGCAGTGAATGGGGGCAGAACACTGAAGCTTTCTTT. Amino acid sequence: CASSEWGQNTEAFF.

The rearrangement uses TRBV5-1 and TRBJ2-5, with 8 bases matching TRBD2. Germline V lookup: CDR1 SGHRS, CDR2 YFSETQ. This CDR3 is built from 15 residues. Trimming cost V 0 bases and J 3 bases; bases outside gene matches: 4. In DNA form, the CDR3 reads TGCGCCAGCAGCTTGGGCGGGACTAGAAAAGAGACCCAGTACTTC. Translated: CASSLGGTRKETQYF.

This chain links TRBV6-1 with TRBJ2-7, with D maybe TRBD1 (5 bases). V lost 2 bases and J lost 6, with 17 bases in between. The CDR3 totals 15 residues. The germline V gene encodes CDR1 MNHNS and CDR2 SASEGT. The CDR3 loop reads CASSERSLQGSEQYF. In nucleotides, the CDR3 is TGTGCCAGCAGTGAAAGAAGTTTGCAGGGATCCGAGCAGTACTTC.

The chain employs TRBV12-3 or TRBV12-4 and TRBJ2-7; no clear D. Trimming stripped 7 bases from V and 0 bases from J, with 10 bases between. The CDR3 has 13 amino acids. This CDR3 reads CASTSTRSYEQYF. CDR3 bases: TGTGCCAGCACGTCGACGCGCTCCTACGAGCAGTACTTC.

This clonotype has a count of ten or more. The J gene is TRBJ2-7, the V gene TRBV3-1; D possibly corresponds to TRBD1 (7 bases). The CDR3 has 12 amino acids. V was clipped by 4 bases and J by 6 bases, with 10 bases between them. The germline V gene has CDR1 LGHDT and CDR2 YNNKEL (reference sequence). CDR3 sequence: CASSPQGGEQYF. CDR3 coding DNA: TGTGCCAGCAGCCCCCAGGGGGGCGAGCAGTACTTC.

This clonotype has just a few counts. V usage is TRBV12-3 or TRBV12-4 and J usage is TRBJ2-5; weak D call: TRBD1 (7 bases). V lost 5 bases and J 5 bases, leaving 15 bases between the germline ends. This CDR3 is 14 amino acids long. CDR3 region: CASSPWRGLETQYF. For the CDR3, the DNA is TGTGCCAGCAGTCCTTGGAGGGGGCTGGAGACCCAGTACTTC.

The rearrangement links TRBV7-9 to TRBJ1-6; possible D gene TRBD1, 5 bases. CDR3 length equals 15 residues. V was clipped by 5 bases and J by 7 bases, with 15 bases between them. The germline gives CDR1 SEHNR, CDR2 FQNEAQ (reference sequence). CDR3 region: CASSRGTAGNSPLHF. The CDR3 DNA sequence: TGTGCCAGCAGCCGCGGGACGGCGGGGAATTCACCCCTCCACTTT.

The gene calls are TRBV12-3 or TRBV12-4 and TRBJ2-3; 7 nucleotides line up with TRBD2. The CDR3 extends over 14 amino acids. J gave up 4 bases and V 2 bases, and 3 bases lay outside the gene matches. CDR3: CASSLREASDTQYF. The CDR3 DNA reads as TGTGCCAGCAGTTTACGGGAGGCATCAGATACGCAGTATTTT.

This clonotype was observed many times. The genes are TRBV5-5 and TRBJ2-7; TRBD1 matches 12 bases. With V trimmed by 4 bases and J by 6 bases, 5 bases remained unmatched. This CDR3 contains 14 residues. CDR1 and CDR2 (germline): SGHKS, YYEKEE (reference sequence). Here the CDR3 reads CASSPGTGGLEQYF. In DNA form, the CDR3 reads TGTGCCAGCAGCCCCGGGACAGGGGGCCTCGAGCAGTACTTC.

This clonotype came up a few times. The chain joins TRBV2 to TRBJ1-4; tentatively, D is TRBD1 (5 bases). CDR1 and CDR2 from the germline V gene are SNHLY and FYNNEI. This CDR3 is built from 16 residues. V was clipped by 2 bases and J by 5 bases, with 15 bases between them. CDR3 coding DNA: TGTGCCAGCAGTGAAATTGGGCAGGGAGGGAATGAAAAACTGTTTTTT. It translates to CASSEIGQGGNEKLFF.

V usage is TRBV24-1 and J usage is TRBJ2-3; maybe TRBD2 (6 bases). The ends were cut back, 4 bases at V and 10 bases at J, with 14 bases in the middle. Germline CDR1 KGHDR, CDR2 SFDVKD. This CDR3 has 13 amino acids. The chain's CDR3 is CATSERLGGPQYF. CDR3 bases: TGTGCCACCAGTGAACGACTCGGAGGGCCGCAGTATTTT.

This clonotype was found a few times. The chain couples TRBV5-6 to TRBJ2-3; 10 nucleotides agree with TRBD2. Germline V CDR1 and CDR2: SGHDT, YYEEEE. This CDR3 comprises 16 residues. With V trimmed by 4 bases and J by 1 base, 6 bases remained unmatched. The CDR3, as DNA: TGTGCCAGCAGCCGCGTAGGACTAGCGGGCACAGATACGCAGTATTTT. It codes for CASSRVGLAGTDTQYF.

This chain joins TRBV20-1 and TRBJ2-6; 16 bases are shared with TRBD2. The CDR3 length is 18 residues. Germline CDR1 reads DFQATT; CDR2 reads SNEGSKA (reference sequence). The CDR3 DNA sequence: TGCAGCGCAAGCGAGGGACTAGCGGGAGGGGTAGGGGCCAACGTCCTGACTTTC. Translating it yields CSASEGLAGGVGANVLTF.

This clonotype was observed a handful of times. J is TRBJ2-3 and V is TRBV5-1; tentatively, D is TRBD1 (7 bases). Germline assignment: CDR1 SGHRS and CDR2 YFSETQ. The CDR3 length is 14 residues. V dropped 4 bases and J dropped 6 bases, with 15 bases sitting between them. The CDR3 reads CASSLQQGRDTQYF. As DNA, the CDR3 is TGCGCCAGCAGCCTCCAACAGGGGAGGGATACGCAGTATTTT.

This clonotype showed up many times. The rearrangement links TRBV5-1 to TRBJ2-7; 11 bases align to TRBD2. Per germline, CDR1 SGHRS and CDR2 YFSETQ. V shed 4 bases and J 5 bases; nucleotides not matched to a gene: 5. CDR3 length equals 14 residues. CDR3 in amino acids: CASSPSGGFDEQYF. CDR3 DNA sequence: TGCGCCAGCAGCCCTAGCGGGGGGTTCGACGAGCAGTACTTC.

This clonotype turned up a few times. The gene calls are TRBV6-5 and TRBJ1-2, with a tentative D call TRBD1 (5 bases). Per germline, CDR1 MNHEY and CDR2 SVGAGI. The CDR3 consists of 11 residues. This CDR3 is CAAGNPYGYTF. The CDR3 DNA sequence: TGTGCGGCAGGGAACCCCTATGGCTACACCTTC.

The V call is TRBV24-1, the J call TRBJ2-3, with 8 nucleotides matching TRBD2. Germline CDR1 reads KGHDR; CDR2 reads SFDVKD. The CDR3 runs to 15 residues. The V segment lost 1 base and the J segment 3 bases; nucleotides outside the gene matches: 2. CDR3 loop: CATSDLASGTDTQYF. In DNA form, the CDR3 reads TGTGCCACCAGTGATTTAGCTAGCGGGACAGATACGCAGTATTTT.

The chain has TRBV6-5 and TRBJ1-3; tentative D call: TRBD1 (5 bases). CDR1 MNHEY and CDR2 SVGAGI come from the germline V gene. Trimming stripped 0 bases from V and 0 bases from J, with 9 bases between. This CDR3 spans 16 amino acids. CDR3 coding DNA: TGTGCCAGCAGTTACTCGAGGGGAAACTCTGGAAACACCATATATTTT. Its protein is CASSYSRGNSGNTIYF.

The CDR3 protein is CASSYSAGVDTQYF. CDR3 sequence (DNA): TGTGCCAGCAGTTACTCGGCCGGAGTGGATACGCAGTATTTT. This rearrangement joins TRBV6-6 to TRBJ2-3; D not certain. V was pared by 0 bases and J by 6 bases, with 10 bases between. In germline, CDR1 is MNHNY, CDR2 SVGAGI (reference sequence). This CDR3 is 14 amino acids long.

The chain combines TRBV2 with TRBJ2-7; 9 bases are shared with TRBD1. The CDR3 contains 16 residues. With V trimmed by 0 bases and J by 5 bases, 8 bases remained unmatched. Looked up from germline, CDR1 is SNHLY and CDR2 is FYNNEI. The CDR3 reads CASSEALPGQGHEQYF. The CDR3 DNA reads as TGTGCCAGCAGTGAAGCTCTTCCGGGACAGGGCCACGAGCAGTACTTC.

This clonotype was counted ten times or more. This rearrangement joins TRBV6-5 to TRBJ2-1; D gene uncertain. This CDR3 comprises 11 residues. CDR1 MNHEY and CDR2 SVGAGI come from the germline V gene. The V end lost 7 bases, the J end lost 5 bases, and 6 bases lay between the germline ends. The CDR3 DNA sequence: TGTGCCAGCAAACTAAACAATGAGCAGTTCTTC. The encoded protein is CASKLNNEQFF.

V is TRBV5-6 and J is TRBJ1-5, with D possibly matching TRBD1 (5 bases). This CDR3 region has 16 residues. The V and J ends lost 2 bases and 1 base respectively, with 13 bases between them. CDR1 is SGHDT, CDR2 YYEEEE, per germline. The CDR3, as DNA: TGTGCCAGCAGCTTCGGGGGGGTATGGAGCAATCAGCCCCAGCATTTT. It is translated as CASSFGGVWSNQPQHF.

The rearrangement uses TRBV5-1 and TRBJ2-5, with TRBD1 matching 10 bases. Trimming cost V 1 base and J 2 bases; bases outside gene matches: 8. The CDR3 extends over 17 amino acids. The V gene's germline CDR1 is SGHRS and CDR2 YFSETQ. The CDR3 loop reads CASSLYTLGQGQETQYF. In DNA, the CDR3 is TGCGCCAGCAGCTTGTACACCCTGGGACAGGGGCAAGAGACCCAGTACTTC.